A selection of T cell receptor beta chains follows, all from one sample in a study of beta chain features in type 1 diabetes. This table comes from immunoSEQ multiplex PCR, and its TCRdb copy is limited to in-frame clones, with some not included. This table holds 130,000 or so clones, roughly a sixth found once. Sequencing was carried out using central memory CD4+ T cells from blood. Receptor source: a man younger than 35 with type 1 diabetes. The CDR3 runs from the conserved cysteine through the conserved F or W. Fields, in order: CDR3 DNA, CDR3 protein, V gene, J gene, clone size, D gene. D genes are given only for firm matches. Clone size appears in some rows only: once, few, many, or a class for an expanded clone.

TGTGCCAGCAGCTCGCAGAGGACCAAAAACATTCAGTACTTC	CASSSQRTKNIQYF	TRBV5-4	TRBJ2-4	.	.
TGTGCCAGCCAACTCGGCGGGGGCACCATCTACGAGCAGTACTTC	CASQLGGGTIYEQYF	TRBV28	TRBJ2-7	few	.
TGCAGCGTTGAAGGGGGGGACAGGGTGAATGAGCAGTTCTTC	CSVEGGDRVNEQFF	TRBV29-1	TRBJ2-1	.	TRBD1
TGTGCCAGCAGCGTAGAAGCGGGGACCAGCTACGAGCAGTACTTC	CASSVEAGTSYEQYF	TRBV9	TRBJ2-7	few	TRBD2
TGTGCCAGCAGCTTTAGGGTGGATACGCAGTATTTT	CASSFRVDTQYF	TRBV14	TRBJ2-3	.	.
TGCGCCAGCAGCTTGGGAACCGGAGGGCAGCCCCAGCATTTT	CASSLGTGGQPQHF	TRBV5-1	TRBJ1-5	.	.
TGTGCCAGCAGCCAAGACAGGGGTTCCCAAGAGACCCAGTACTTC	CASSQDRGSQETQYF	TRBV7-2	TRBJ2-5	few	TRBD1
TGTGCCACCTCGACCAGGACAGGGCGCAATGAGCAGTTCTTC	CATSTRTGRNEQFF	TRBV7-2	TRBJ2-1	few	TRBD1
TGTGCCAGCAGCGTAGAGAAGGGGACTAGCTTCTCTGGAAACACCATATATTTT	CASSVEKGTSFSGNTIYF	TRBV9	TRBJ1-3	few	.
TGCGCCAGCAGCCAGCGGGGAGGGGACACTGAAGCTTTCTTT	CASSQRGGDTEAFF	TRBV4-3	TRBJ1-1	.	.
TGTGCCAGCTCACCAGCACTAGCGAGTAACAATGAGCAGTTCTTC	CASSPALASNNEQFF	TRBV18	TRBJ2-1	few	TRBD2
TGCAGCGTTGAATTTCAGGTTTACAATGAGCAGTTCTTC	CSVEFQVYNEQFF	TRBV29-1	TRBJ2-1	.	.
TGTGCCTGGAGTAGGGCAGGGATAGCCGGCGAGCAGTACTTC	CAWSRAGIAGEQYF	TRBV30	TRBJ2-7	few	.
TGTGCCTGGATTCGAACAGACTACAATCAGCCCCAGCATTTT	CAWIRTDYNQPQHF	TRBV30	TRBJ1-5	few	.
TGTGCCTGGACCACGTACCAGGGCTGGGCAGATACGCAGTATTTT	CAWTTYQGWADTQYF	TRBV30	TRBJ2-3	few	.
TGCGCCAGCAGCTTCTCCGGACAGGGGGCATACGAGCAGTACTTC	CASSFSGQGAYEQYF	TRBV5-1	TRBJ2-7	few	TRBD1
TGTGCCTGGAGCAGGAGGGTGACAGGGGCTGGCTACACCTTC	CAWSRRVTGAGYTF	TRBV30	TRBJ1-2	.	TRBD1
TGTGCCAGCAGCCTCAAGGGGCTCACCGCGTCCGAGGCGCAGTATTTT	CASSLKGLTASEAQYF	TRBV7-8	TRBJ2-3	few	.
TGTGCCTGGACACTAGCGGGAGCCGAGACCCAGTACTTC	CAWTLAGAETQYF	TRBV30	TRBJ2-5	many	TRBD2
TGTGCCAGCAGCCCATCTGTGGTTTATGAGACCCAGTACTTC	CASSPSVVYETQYF	TRBV9	TRBJ2-5	.	.
TGTGCCACTAACTCAGCGGATACCCTTGGGTACGAGCAGTACTTC	CATNSADTLGYEQYF	TRBV28	TRBJ2-7	few	.
TGTGCCAGCAGCTTAAGCGGGCTGAACATTCAGTACTTC	CASSLSGLNIQYF	TRBV7-3	TRBJ2-4	.	.
TGTGCCATCAGTGAAACTCGGGAGGGCGTCGAGACCCAGTACTTC	CAISETREGVETQYF	TRBV10-3	TRBJ2-5	.	TRBD2
TGTGCCAGCTCACCCCAGCACAGCGGGGGTTACAATGAGCAGTTCTTC	CASSPQHSGGYNEQFF	TRBV18	TRBJ2-1	many	TRBD2
TGCGCCAGCAGCTCCATAGCGGGAGGGCAAGAGACCCAGTACTTC	CASSSIAGGQETQYF	TRBV5-1	TRBJ2-5	.	TRBD2
TGTGCCAGCAGCAAAGTCTGGCAGGGAAACTACGAGCAGTACTTC	CASSKVWQGNYEQYF	TRBV21-1	TRBJ2-7	few	.
TGCGCCAGCAGCCAAGTTCCCACAGATACGCAGTATTTT	CASSQVPTDTQYF	TRBV4-3	TRBJ2-3	.	.
TGTGCCAGCAGCGTAGGTCCCTCGCTTGGATTCACTGAAGCTTTCTTT	CASSVGPSLGFTEAFF	TRBV9	TRBJ1-1	.	.
TGTGCCAGCTCATTCTTAGGGATTCTGAGCACAGATACGCAGTATTTT	CASSFLGILSTDTQYF	TRBV18	TRBJ2-3	few	.
TGTGCCAGCAGCTTTTACAACACCGGGGAGCTGTTTTTT	CASSFYNTGELFF	TRBV7-2	TRBJ2-2	.	.
TGTGCCAGCAGCCTACGGACTAGCGGGGGCCAGTACAATGAGCAGTTCTTC	CASSLRTSGGQYNEQFF	TRBV11-2	TRBJ2-1	.	TRBD2
TGTGCCAGCAGCCCGAGTAATACGCAGTATTTT	CASSPSNTQYF	TRBV11-3	TRBJ2-3	.	.
TGTGCCAGCTCACGGAAGAGTGGCTACGAGCAGTACTTC	CASSRKSGYEQYF	TRBV18	TRBJ2-7	few	.
TGTGCCAGCAGCTTGACTACTAGCGGGCGGACTAGCACAGATACGCAGTATTTT	CASSLTTSGRTSTDTQYF	TRBV5-6	TRBJ2-3	few	TRBD2
TGCGCCAGCAGCTACCCGACAGGGCAGAACACTGAAGCTTTCTTT	CASSYPTGQNTEAFF	TRBV5-1	TRBJ1-1	few	TRBD1
TGCGCCAGCAGCCAAACACTACTAGCGACGGCGATCAATGAGCAGTTCTTC	CASSQTLLATAINEQFF	TRBV4-3	TRBJ2-1	few	TRBD2
TGTGCCAGCAGCCCCCCAAACACCGGGGAGCTGTTTTTT	CASSPPNTGELFF	TRBV5-6	TRBJ2-2	.	.